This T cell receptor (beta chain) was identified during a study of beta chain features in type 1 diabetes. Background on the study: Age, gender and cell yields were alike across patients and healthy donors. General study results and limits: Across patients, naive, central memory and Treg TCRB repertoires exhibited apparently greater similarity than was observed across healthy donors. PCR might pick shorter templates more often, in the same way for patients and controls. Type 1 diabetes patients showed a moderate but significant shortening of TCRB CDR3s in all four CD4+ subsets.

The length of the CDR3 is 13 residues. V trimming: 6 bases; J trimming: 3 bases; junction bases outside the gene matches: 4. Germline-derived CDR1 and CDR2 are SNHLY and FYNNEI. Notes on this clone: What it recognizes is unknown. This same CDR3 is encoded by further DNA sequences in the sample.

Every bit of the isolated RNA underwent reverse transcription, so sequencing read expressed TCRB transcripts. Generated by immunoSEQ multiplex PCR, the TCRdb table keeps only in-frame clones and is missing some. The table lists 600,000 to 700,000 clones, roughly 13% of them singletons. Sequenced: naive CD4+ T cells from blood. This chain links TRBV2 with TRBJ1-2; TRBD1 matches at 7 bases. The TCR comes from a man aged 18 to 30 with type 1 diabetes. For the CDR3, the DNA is TGTGCCAGCAGCGCCGGGACAGACTATGGCTACACCTTC. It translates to CASSAGTDYGYTF.